This T cell receptor beta chain was observed in a study of technical replicates of blood from a handful of donors. Germline CDR1 MDHEN, CDR2 SYDVKM. The V and J ends lost 2 bases and 6 bases respectively, with 14 bases between them. CDR3 size: 15 residues. Clones were read by immunoSEQ multiplex PCR, and TCRdb kept only the in-frame ones, dropping some. This table holds around 90,000 clones, around 94% found once. The source is a human donor in good health. Sequenced input: T cells isolated from PBMCs. V and J are TRBV28 and TRBJ2-1; D may be TRBD1 (5 bases). The DNA for the CDR3 is TGTGCCAGCAGTTTAGGTCAGGGCCAGGTCAATGAGCAGTTCTTC. The encoded protein is CASSLGQGQVNEQFF. Filled out from reference TRBV28 and TRBJ2-1, the complete variable domain reads DVKVTQSSRYLVKRTGEKVFLECVQDMDHENMFWYRQDPGLGLRLIYFSYDVKMKEKGDIPEGYSVSREKKERFSLILESASTNQTSMYLCASSLGQGQVNEQFFGPGTRLTVL.